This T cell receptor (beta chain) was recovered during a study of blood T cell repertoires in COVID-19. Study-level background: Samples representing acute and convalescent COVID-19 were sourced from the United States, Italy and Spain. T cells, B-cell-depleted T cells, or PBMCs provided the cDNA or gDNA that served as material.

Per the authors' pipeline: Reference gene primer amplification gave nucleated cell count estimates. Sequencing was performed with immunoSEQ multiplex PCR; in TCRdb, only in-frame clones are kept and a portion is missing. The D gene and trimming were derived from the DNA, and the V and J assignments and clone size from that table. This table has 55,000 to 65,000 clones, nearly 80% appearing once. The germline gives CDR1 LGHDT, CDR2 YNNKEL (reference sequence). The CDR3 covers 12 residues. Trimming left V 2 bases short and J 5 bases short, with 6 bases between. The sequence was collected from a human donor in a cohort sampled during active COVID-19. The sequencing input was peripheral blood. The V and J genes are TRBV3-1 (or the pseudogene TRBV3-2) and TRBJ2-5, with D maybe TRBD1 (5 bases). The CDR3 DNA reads TGTGCCAGCAGCCAACCAGGGGAGACCCAGTACTTC. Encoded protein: CASSQPGETQYF.